This T cell receptor beta chain is drawn from a study of T cells in tuberculosis. The CDR3 loop spans 20 amino acids. Germline-derived CDR1 and CDR2 are MGHRA and YSYEKL. Trimming at V came to 4 bases and at J to 3 bases, leaving 16 bases not matched to a gene. Cells were sorted from thawed PBMC rested overnight and stained with GMM-loaded CD1B tetramer, viability dye and anti-CD3. C32 glucose monomycolate from Rhodococcus equi was loaded onto the CD1B tetramers. The method was immunoSEQ multiplex PCR; TCRdb's version includes in-frame clones alone and lacks a portion of them. The sample shows roughly 59,000 clones, approximately 80% of them seen only once.

The V call is TRBV4-1, the J call TRBJ2-2; 11 bases align to TRBD2. The sample comprised CD1b-GMM tetramer-negative cells sorted from PBMCs. The sequence was collected from an adult woman with latent tuberculosis. DNA of the CDR3: TGCGCCAGCAGCCTTACCCCTAGCGGGGGGTCATTGCGATACACCGGGGAGCTGTTTTTT. Protein product: CASSLTPSGGSLRYTGELFF.